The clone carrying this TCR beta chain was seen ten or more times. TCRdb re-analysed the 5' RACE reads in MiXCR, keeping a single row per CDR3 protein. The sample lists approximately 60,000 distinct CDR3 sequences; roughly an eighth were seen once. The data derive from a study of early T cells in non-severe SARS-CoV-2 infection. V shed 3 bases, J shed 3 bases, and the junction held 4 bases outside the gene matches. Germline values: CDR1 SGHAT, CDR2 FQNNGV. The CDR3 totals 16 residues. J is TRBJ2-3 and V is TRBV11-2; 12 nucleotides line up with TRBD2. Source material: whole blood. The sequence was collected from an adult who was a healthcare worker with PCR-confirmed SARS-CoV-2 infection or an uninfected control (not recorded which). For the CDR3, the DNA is TGTGCCAGCAGCTTTCTAGCGGGGGGGATAACAGATACGCAGTATTTT. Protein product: CASSFLAGGITDTQYF.